This T cell receptor (beta chain) was sequenced during a study of tumor-infiltrating lymphocytes in primary liver carcinoma. The wider study: The patients had histopathologically diagnosed primary liver carcinoma, and their disease was treated by surgical resection. Tissue type made little difference to sample yields of roughly 3.5 to 8 million productive TCRbeta reads. Regarding the study as a whole: Bulk unsorted sampling precluded comparing CD4+ and CD8+ repertoires. Top-250-clone fractions were significantly higher in tumors than in blood (p = 0.039).

Comments on this clonotype: Its antigen is undetermined. This may come from a read error, since a much larger clone is one base off.

It was unsorted whole blood that yielded blood RNA, and germline DNA was also extracted. The CDR3 covers 14 residues. Germline V gene data show CDR1 as SQVTM and CDR2 as ANQGSEA. Starting material of approximately 500 ng total RNA yielded TCR beta cDNA via a constant-region primer. The TCR beta library was amplified through three nested multiplex PCR rounds in a modified ARM-PCR procedure. Amplification in the first two PCR rounds was performed using TRBV1-TRBV30 forward primers and a C-beta reverse primer for around 10 cycles each. Each CDR3 protein gets one entry after TCRdb re-called the multiplex PCR reads with MiXCR. This sample has hundreds of thousands of distinct CDR3 sequences, with approximately 58% found just once.

This chain connects TRBV29-1 to TRBJ1-1; tentative D call: TRBD1 (6 bases). The sample taken for sequencing was peripheral blood. The origin of this receptor is a woman aged 25 to 45 with primary liver carcinoma and hepatitis B virus infection. The CDR3 region is CNARDSGANTEAFF. CDR3 DNA sequence: TGCAACGCCAGGGACTCGGGGGCGAACACTGAAGCTTTCTTT.